The rows below give T cell receptor beta chains drawn from one sample of a study of blood T cell repertoires in COVID-19. Some clones are missing from TCRdb's copy, which holds only in-frame ones; the method was immunoSEQ multiplex PCR. The sample carries 85,000 to 120,000 clones, about two thirds recorded once. Sample: peripheral blood. Every receptor here comes from a human donor with acute or convalescent COVID-19. The donor label of this sample is uncertain. The CDR3 runs from the conserved cysteine through the conserved F or W. D genes are given only for firm matches. Only some rows state a clone size, as once, few, many or a class for expanded clones.

abundance,j_gene,d_gene,v_gene,CDR3aa,CDR3nt
-,TRBJ1-2,-,TRBV2,CASSTGITFFGDYGYTF,TGTGCCAGTTCTACAGGCATTACCTTTTTTGGGGATTATGGCTACACCTTC
-,TRBJ1-5,-,TRBV2,CASSDEGLSNQPQHF,TGTGCCAGCAGTGATGAGGGTCTGAGCAATCAGCCCCAGCATTTT
-,TRBJ1-5,-,TRBV6-6,CASSSLGVQPQHF,TGTGCCAGCAGTTCCCTAGGGGTTCAGCCCCAGCATTTT
-,TRBJ2-2,TRBD1,TRBV5-1,CASMQGVNTGELFF,TGCGCCAGCATGCAGGGGGTGAACACCGGGGAGCTGTTTTTT
many,TRBJ1-1,-,TRBV6-5,CASSLTGNTEAFF,TGTGCCAGCAGTTTAACGGGGAACACTGAAGCTTTCTTT
once,TRBJ1-2,TRBD1,TRBV2,CASSPGQNYGYTF,TGTGCCAGCAGTCCGGGACAGAACTATGGCTACACCTTC
few,TRBJ2-4,-,TRBV7-2,CASSLAVFGQYKNIQYF,TGTGCCAGCAGCTTAGCGGTATTCGGACAGTACAAAAACATTCAGTACTTC
-,TRBJ2-2,-,TRBV5-1,CASGTSNTGELFF,TGCGCCAGCGGGACATCGAACACCGGGGAGCTGTTTTTT
-,TRBJ2-3,TRBD2,TRBV13,CASSSQAGGDTQYF,TGTGCCAGCAGCTCCCAAGCGGGGGGAGATACGCAGTATTTT
-,TRBJ1-1,-,TRBV7-6,CASSPAWRNTEAFF,TGTGCCAGCAGCCCCGCGTGGAGGAACACTGAAGCTTTCTTT
-,TRBJ2-3,-,TRBV19,CASSIGRADTQYF,TGTGCCAGTAGTATAGGCCGGGCAGATACGCAGTATTTT
-,TRBJ2-1,-,TRBV5-1,CASSLAGAYLYNEQFF,TGCGCCAGCAGCTTGGCAGGGGCTTACCTTTACAATGAGCAGTTCTTC
-,TRBJ2-1,TRBD2,TRBV19,CASSIKPGLAGDRQFF,TGTGCCAGTAGTATTAAACCGGGACTAGCGGGGGATCGGCAGTTCTTC
-,TRBJ1-6,-,TRBV7-9,CASSRGGSSYNSPLHF,TGTGCCAGCAGCCGCGGGGGGAGCTCCTATAATTCACCCCTCCACTTT
-,TRBJ1-5,TRBD1,TRBV6-5,CASSFTGVGNQPQHF,TGTGCCAGCAGTTTCACAGGGGTTGGCAATCAGCCCCAGCATTTT
-,TRBJ1-2,-,TRBV12-3/TRBV12-4,CASSYQGYGYTF,TGTGCCAGCAGTTACCAGGGCTATGGCTACACCTTC
-,TRBJ2-1,-,TRBV5-6,CASSPSGGGYNEQFF,TGTGCCAGCAGCCCGTCCGGGGGAGGTTACAATGAGCAGTTCTTC
-,TRBJ1-1,TRBD1,TRBV18,CASSPLGTENTEAFF,TGTGCCAGCTCACCACTGGGGACAGAAAACACTGAAGCTTTCTTT